This entry is about one T cell receptor beta chain. Its specificity is unknown. Germline V gene sequence: CDR1 SGHVS, CDR2 FNYEAQ. The V end was cut by 5 bases, the J end by 2 bases, with 10 bases between. This CDR3 spans 14 amino acids. The source of the sample is a study of blood T cells in healthy people across ages. The study, taken as a whole, reports: Underestimates were what the diversity estimates from one million T cells were considered to be. Diversity was higher, and naive CD4+ cells more numerous, in long-lived donors than in aged donors.

A second 7 to 11 cycle PCR used barcoded and J-beta primers. With 12 random nucleotides, a template-switch adaptor tagged each individual cDNA molecule. One entry per CDR3 protein results from TCRdb running MiXCR on the 5' RACE reads. The sample has roughly 1.4 million distinct CDR3 sequences; roughly 60% are singletons. The rearrangement joins TRBV7-6 to TRBJ1-5; tentatively, D is TRBD1 (6 bases). The sequenced sample was blood. The source is a man younger than 30 in good health. The CDR3 here is CASSRTVGNQPQHF. In DNA, the CDR3 is TGTGCCAGCAGCCGGACAGTGGGCAATCAGCCCCAGCATTTT.